This T cell receptor (beta chain) was recovered during a study of blood T cell repertoires in COVID-19. Study-level background: From the United States, Italy and Spain came samples of acute and convalescent COVID-19. The analysed material was cDNA or gDNA that came from T cells, B-cell-depleted T cells, or PBMCs.

Original processing notes: Estimation of nucleated cell counts was performed using reference gene primer amplification. Clones were read by immunoSEQ multiplex PCR, and TCRdb kept only the in-frame ones, dropping some. That table is the source of V, J and clone size, and D and trimming were worked out from the DNA. The sample lists over 150,000 clones; about 89% were seen once. CDR3 length: 15 amino acids. CDR1 SGHAT and CDR2 FQDESV come from the germline V gene (reference sequence). The V segment lost 5 bases and the J segment 4 bases; nucleotides outside the gene matches: 8. Sequenced material: peripheral blood. The chain uses TRBV11-1 and TRBJ2-1; 7 nucleotides agree with TRBD2. This TCR came from a man aged 18 to 29 who had recovered from COVID-19. The CDR3 protein is CASSHPGLTYNEQFF. DNA of the CDR3: TGTGCCAGCAGCCATCCGGGACTAACATACAATGAGCAGTTCTTC.